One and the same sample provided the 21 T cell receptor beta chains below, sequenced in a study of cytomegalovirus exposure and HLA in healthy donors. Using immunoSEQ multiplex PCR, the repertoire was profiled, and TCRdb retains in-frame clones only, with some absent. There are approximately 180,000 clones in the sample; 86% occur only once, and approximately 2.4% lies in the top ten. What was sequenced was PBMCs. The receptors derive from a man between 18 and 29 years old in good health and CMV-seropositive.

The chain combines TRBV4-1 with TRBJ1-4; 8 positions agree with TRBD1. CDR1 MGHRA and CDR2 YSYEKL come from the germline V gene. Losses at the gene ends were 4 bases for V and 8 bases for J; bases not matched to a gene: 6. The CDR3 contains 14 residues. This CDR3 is CASSLDRGKEKLFF. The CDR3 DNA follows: TGCGCCAGCAGCCTCGACAGGGGTAAAGAAAAACTGTTTTTT.

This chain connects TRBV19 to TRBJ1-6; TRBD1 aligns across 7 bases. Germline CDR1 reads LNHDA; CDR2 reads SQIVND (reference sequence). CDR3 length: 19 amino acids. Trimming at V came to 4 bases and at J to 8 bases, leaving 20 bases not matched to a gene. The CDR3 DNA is TGTGCCAGTAGTAGAGCAACGGGACTCAGGGGGGCGTGGGATTCACCCCTCCACTTT. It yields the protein CASSRATGLRGAWDSPLHF.

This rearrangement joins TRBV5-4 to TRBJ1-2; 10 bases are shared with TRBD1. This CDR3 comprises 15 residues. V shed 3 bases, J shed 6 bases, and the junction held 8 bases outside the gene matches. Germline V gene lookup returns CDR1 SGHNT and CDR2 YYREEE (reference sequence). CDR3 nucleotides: TGTGCCAGCAGCTCAATCGGGACAGGGGTTAATGGCTACACCTTC. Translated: CASSSIGTGVNGYTF. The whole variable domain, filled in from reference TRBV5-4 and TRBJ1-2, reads ETGVTQSPTHLIKTRGQQVTLRCSSQSGHNTVSWYQQALGQGPQFIFQYYREEENGRGNFPPRFSGLQFPNYSSELNVNALELDDSALYLCASSSIGTGVNGYTFGSGTRLTVV.

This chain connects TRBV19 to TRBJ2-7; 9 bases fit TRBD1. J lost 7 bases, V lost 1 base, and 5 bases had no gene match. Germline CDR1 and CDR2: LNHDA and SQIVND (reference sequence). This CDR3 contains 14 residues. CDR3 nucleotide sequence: TGTGCCAGTAGTATAGGCGACAGGGGGTATGAGCAGTACTTC. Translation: CASSIGDRGYEQYF.

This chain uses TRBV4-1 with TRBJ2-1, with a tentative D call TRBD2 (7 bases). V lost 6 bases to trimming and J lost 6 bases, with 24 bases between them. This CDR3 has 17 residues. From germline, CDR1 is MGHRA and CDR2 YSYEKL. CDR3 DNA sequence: TGCGCCAGCAGACTGAGGCATGCGTTAGGGGGGGGCAATGAGCAGTTCTTC. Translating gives CASRLRHALGGGNEQFF.

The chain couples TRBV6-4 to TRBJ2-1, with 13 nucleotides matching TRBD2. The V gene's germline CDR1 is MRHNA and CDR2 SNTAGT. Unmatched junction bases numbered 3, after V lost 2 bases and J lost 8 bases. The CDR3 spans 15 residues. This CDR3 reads CASSDGTSGIYEQFF. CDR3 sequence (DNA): TGTGCCAGCAGTGACGGGACTAGCGGGATATATGAGCAGTTCTTC.

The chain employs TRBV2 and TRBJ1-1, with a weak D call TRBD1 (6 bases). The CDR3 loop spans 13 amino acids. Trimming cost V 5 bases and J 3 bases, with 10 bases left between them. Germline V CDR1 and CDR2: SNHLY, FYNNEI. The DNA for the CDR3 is TGTGCCAGCAGTATAAAGGGGGACACTGAAGCTTTCTTT. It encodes CASSIKGDTEAFF.

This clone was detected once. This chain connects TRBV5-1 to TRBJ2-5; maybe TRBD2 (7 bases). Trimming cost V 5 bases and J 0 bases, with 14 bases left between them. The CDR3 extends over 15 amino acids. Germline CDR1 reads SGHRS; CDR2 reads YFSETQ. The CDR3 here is CASRDAGADQETQYF. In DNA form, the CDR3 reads TGCGCCAGCAGGGACGCGGGGGCTGACCAAGAGACCCAGTACTTC.

The DNA for the CDR3 is TGTGCCAGCAGCGCTGCCGGGACTAGTCGAGGAGAGCAGTTCTTC. The encoded protein is CASSAAGTSRGEQFF. J is TRBJ2-1 and V is TRBV9; the match to TRBD2 covers 8 bases. This CDR3 comprises 15 residues. Germline CDR1 SGDLS, CDR2 YYNGEE. V lost 3 bases, J lost 10 bases, and 12 bases stayed unmatched.

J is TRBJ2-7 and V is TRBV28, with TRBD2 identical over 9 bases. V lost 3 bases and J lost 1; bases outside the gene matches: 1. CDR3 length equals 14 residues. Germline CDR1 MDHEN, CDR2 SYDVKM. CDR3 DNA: TGTGCCAGCAGTTTGCTAGCGGGGTCCTACGAGCAGTACTTC. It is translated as CASSLLAGSYEQYF.

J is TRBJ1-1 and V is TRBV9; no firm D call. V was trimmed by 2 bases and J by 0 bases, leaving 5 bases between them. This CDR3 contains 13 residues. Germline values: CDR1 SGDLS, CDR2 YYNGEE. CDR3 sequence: CASSVSLNTEAFF. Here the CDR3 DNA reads TGTGCCAGCAGCGTCTCCCTGAACACTGAAGCTTTCTTT.

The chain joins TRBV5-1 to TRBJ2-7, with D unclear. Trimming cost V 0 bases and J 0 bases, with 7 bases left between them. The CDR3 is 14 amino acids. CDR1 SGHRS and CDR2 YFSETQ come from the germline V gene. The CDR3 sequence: CASSLGSVSYEQYF. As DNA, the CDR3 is TGCGCCAGCAGCTTGGGTTCAGTCTCCTACGAGCAGTACTTC.

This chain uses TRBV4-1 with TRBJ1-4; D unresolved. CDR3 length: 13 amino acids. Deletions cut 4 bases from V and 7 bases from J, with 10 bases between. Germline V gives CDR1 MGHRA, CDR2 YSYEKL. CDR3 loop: CASSPLVTEKLFF. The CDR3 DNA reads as TGCGCCAGCAGCCCCCTAGTTACTGAAAAACTGTTTTTT.

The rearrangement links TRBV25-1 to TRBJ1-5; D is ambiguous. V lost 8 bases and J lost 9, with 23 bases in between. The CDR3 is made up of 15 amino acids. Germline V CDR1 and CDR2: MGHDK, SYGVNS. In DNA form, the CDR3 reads TGTGCCAGCGAAATGGGCGGGTCTTACGGCGGGCCCCAGCATTTT. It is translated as CASEMGGSYGGPQHF. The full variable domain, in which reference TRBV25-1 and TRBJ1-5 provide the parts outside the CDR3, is EADIYQTPRYLVIGTGKKITLECSQTMGHDKMYWYQQDPGMELHLIHYSYGVNSTEKGDLSSESTVSRIRTEHFPLTLESARPSHTSQYLCASEMGGSYGGPQHFGDGTRLSIL.

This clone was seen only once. The CDR3 sequence is CASSKQGISTDTQYF. Here the CDR3 DNA reads TGCGCCAGCAGCAAACAGGGAATAAGCACAGATACGCAGTATTTT. The chain recombines TRBV5-1 with TRBJ2-3, with a weak D call TRBD1 (6 bases). Germline V gene sequence: CDR1 SGHRS, CDR2 YFSETQ. Trimming removed 4 bases at V and 0 bases at J, with 12 bases between. The CDR3 has 15 residues.

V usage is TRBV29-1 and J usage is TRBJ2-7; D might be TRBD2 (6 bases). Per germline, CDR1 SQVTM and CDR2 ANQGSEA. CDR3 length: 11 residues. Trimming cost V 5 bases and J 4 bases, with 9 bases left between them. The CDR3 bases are TGCAGCGTTTCTAGCGCGTACGAGCAGTACTTC. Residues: CSVSSAYEQYF.

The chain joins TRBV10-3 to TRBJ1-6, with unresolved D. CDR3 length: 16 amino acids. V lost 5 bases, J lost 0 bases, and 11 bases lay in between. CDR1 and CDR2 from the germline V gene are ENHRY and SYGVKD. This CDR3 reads CAISSADSSYNSPLHF. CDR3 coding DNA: TGTGCCATCAGTAGCGCCGATAGCTCCTATAATTCACCCCTCCACTTT.

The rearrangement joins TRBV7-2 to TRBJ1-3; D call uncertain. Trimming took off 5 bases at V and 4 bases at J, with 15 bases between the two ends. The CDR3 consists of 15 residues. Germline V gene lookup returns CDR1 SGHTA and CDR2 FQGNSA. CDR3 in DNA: TGTGCCAGCAGCCGGGGAGGGTTTTACGGAAACACCATATATTTT. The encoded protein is CASSRGGFYGNTIYF. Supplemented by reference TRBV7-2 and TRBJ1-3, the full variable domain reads GAGVSQSPSNKVTEKGKDVELRCDPISGHTALYWYRQSLGQGLEFLIYFQGNSAPDKSGLPSDRFSAERTGGSVSTLTIQRTQQEDSAVYLCASSRGGFYGNTIYFGEGSWLTVV.

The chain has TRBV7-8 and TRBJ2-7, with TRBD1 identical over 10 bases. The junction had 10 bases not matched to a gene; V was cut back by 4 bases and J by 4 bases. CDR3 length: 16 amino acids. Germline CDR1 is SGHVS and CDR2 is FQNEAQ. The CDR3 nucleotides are TGTGCCAGCAGCTCTCAGGGGGACAGGGGCGCTTACGAGCAGTACTTC. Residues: CASSSQGDRGAYEQYF.

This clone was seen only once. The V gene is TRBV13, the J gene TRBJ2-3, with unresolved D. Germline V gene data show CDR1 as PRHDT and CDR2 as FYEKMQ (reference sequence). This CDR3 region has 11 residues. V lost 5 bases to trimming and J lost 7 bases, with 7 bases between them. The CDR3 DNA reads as TGTGCCAGCAGCGGCGGAAATACGCAGTATTTT. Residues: CASSGGNTQYF.

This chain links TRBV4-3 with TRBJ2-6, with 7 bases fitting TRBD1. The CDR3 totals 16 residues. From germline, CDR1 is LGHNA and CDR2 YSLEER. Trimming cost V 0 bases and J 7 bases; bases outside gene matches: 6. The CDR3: CASSQDATGYANVLTF. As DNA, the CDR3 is TGCGCCAGCAGCCAAGACGCGACAGGGTACGCCAACGTCCTGACTTTC.